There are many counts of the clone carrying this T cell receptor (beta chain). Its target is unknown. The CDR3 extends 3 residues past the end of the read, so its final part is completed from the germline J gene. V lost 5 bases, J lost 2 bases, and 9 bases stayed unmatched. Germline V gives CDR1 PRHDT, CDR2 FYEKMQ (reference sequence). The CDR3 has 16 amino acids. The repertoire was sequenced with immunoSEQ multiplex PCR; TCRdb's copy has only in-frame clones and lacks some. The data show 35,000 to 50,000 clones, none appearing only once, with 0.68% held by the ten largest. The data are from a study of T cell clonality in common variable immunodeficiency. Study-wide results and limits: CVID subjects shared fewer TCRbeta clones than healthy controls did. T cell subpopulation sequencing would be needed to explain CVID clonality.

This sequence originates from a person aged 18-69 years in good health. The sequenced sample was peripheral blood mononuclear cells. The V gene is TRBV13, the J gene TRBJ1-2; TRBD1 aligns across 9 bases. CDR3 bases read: TGTGCCAGCAGCCTGGGACTACAGGGGGCCAACTATGGC. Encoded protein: CASSLGLQGANYG. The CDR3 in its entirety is CASSLGLQGANYGYTF.